This record looks at one T cell receptor beta chain sequence and its context. What was sequenced were expressed TCRB transcripts, since all of the isolated RNA had been reverse transcribed. Profiled with immunoSEQ multiplex PCR; TCRdb holds only in-frame clones, not every one. The sample has hundreds of thousands of clones, around 15% seen once. Germline-derived CDR1 and CDR2 are MDHEN and SYDVKM. This CDR3 comprises 15 residues. Between the trimmed V and J ends, which lost 2 bases and 4 bases, there was a span of 12 bases. This specimen belongs to a study of beta chain features in type 1 diabetes. CD4+ cells of the naive, central memory, regulatory and stem cell-like memory types were sorted via CD45RO/CCR7/CD25/CD127/CD95/CD27.

The sample taken for sequencing was naive CD4+ T cells from blood. This TCR was sampled from a man between 18 and 35 years old in good health. This chain connects TRBV28 to TRBJ2-1, with D possibly called TRBD1 or TRBD2 (5 bases each). In nucleotides, the CDR3 is TGTGCCAGCAGTTTAGGGGGTGCCCTTTACAATGAGCAGTTCTTC. Its translation: CASSLGGALYNEQFF.